This TCR beta chain was sequenced in a study of cytotoxic CD8 clonotypes in ibrutinib-treated CLL (dated by TCRdb to the early 2020s). With respect to the entire study: The cohort had about a dozen relapsed/refractory and around 15 treatment-naive patients; 17 to 18 were IGHV unmutated. Responses were partial in some 24 patients and complete in 2; after median approximately 69 months follow-up, some 14 stayed in remission and about 12 progressed. Samples at response were collected after a median of about 11 months of treatment, with a range of roughly 6 to 40 months. On average, each sample had roughly 230,000 productive templates and about 89,000 productive rearrangements. Longitudinal samples were obtainable from 26 of the 86 participants in the trial. Cryopreserved peripheral blood mononuclear cells were collected at three points: before therapy, at response, and at either sustained remission or disease progression. All remission and progressive disease samples were collected while patients were still receiving ibrutinib.

After removal of 5 bases from V and 7 bases from J, the junction retains 5 bases not matched to a gene. From cysteine to phenylalanine, the CDR3 is 13 amino acids long. Here the CDR3 DNA is all that survives: 39 bases in frame from base 1. Based on the germline V gene, the CDR1 and CDR2 sequences are MNHEY and SVGAGI. On this clone: It lacks a known antigen. The sample holds no much larger clone one base away, and base qualities are not on file.

The time point tag for this specimen amounts to: roughly 25 months on ibrutinib. Approximately 2 micrograms of genomic DNA were extracted from cryopreserved PBMCs for TCR beta library preparation. Longitudinal blood samples from CLL patients on ibrutinib monotherapy were analyzed using high-throughput TCR beta sequencing. Patients were enrolled in a phase 2 open-label single-center ibrutinib monotherapy trial. Study-wide findings and limitations: Baseline clonality exceeded that of age-matched healthy donors and correlated strongly with circulating CD8+ T-cell counts. Sampling times were not matched between sustained-remission and progressing patients, and lymph node repertoires were not studied. An increase in clonality was observed at ibrutinib response, with clonality remaining stable during sustained remission and falling back toward baseline at progression. Public clonotypes were rare and either contracted or stayed stable during treatment, and the rise in clonality at ibrutinib response reflected the expansion of private clonotypes.

The goal of deep resolution MiSeq sequencing was a depth between 1 in 1 million and 1 in 200,000 T cells, and coverage averaged 10x per clonotype. TCR beta libraries were generated with the immunoSEQ hsTCRB Kit. On the study's bioinformatics: Data were analyzed with ImmunoSEQ Data Assistant and ImmunoSEQ Analyzer, with V, D and J genes assigned per IMGT definitions. Clonality was computed as one minus normalized Shannon entropy of productive rearrangement frequencies, ranging from 0 to 1. Only overrepresented clonotypes making up at least 0.05% of each patient's repertoire were included in the public clonotype analysis. Roughly 12 age-matched healthy donor repertoires from immuneACCESS were used as controls for clonality. Not all clones reach the TCRdb copy of this immuneACCESS table, which keeps in-frame sequences only. Checked studies attribute under half of the gap to unresolved V genes and leave the rest unexplained. The V and J calls and clone size are taken from that table; D and trimming were inferred from the DNA. The sample has roughly 150,000 clones on record, approximately 80% of them singletons. The ten largest clones capture 3.5% to 5.5% of the sample.

The sequences come from PBMCs, collected after 24 months of ibrutinib treatment. The receptor was derived from a human donor with chronic lymphocytic leukemia. The sequence links TRBV6-5 to TRBJ1-5; 7 central nucleotides agree with TRBD1. CDR3 protein: CASSRQGSQPQHF. The bases are TGTGCCAGCAGTAGACAGGGTTCGCAGCCCCAGCATTTT.